One TCR beta chain is described in this entry. A single record per CDR3 protein comes from TCRdb applying MiXCR to the 5' RACE reads. The sample has some 110,000 distinct CDR3 sequences, more than 13% seen once. The V end lost 4 bases, the J end lost 5 bases, and 13 bases lay between the germline ends. Looked up from germline, CDR1 is SEHNR and CDR2 is FQNEAQ (reference sequence). This CDR3 is 14 amino acids long. This sample is drawn from a study of early T cells in non-severe SARS-CoV-2 infection. Study-level information: Whole-blood bulk RNA, unsorted, was sequenced, and chains were unpaired.

The V call is TRBV7-9, the J call TRBJ2-3; D not resolved. The TCR sequence derives from an adult who was a healthcare worker with PCR-confirmed SARS-CoV-2 infection or an uninfected control (not recorded which). The sequencing sample was made of whole blood. The CDR3 region has the DNA TGTGCCAGCAGCTATGACTCCTTCTTAGATACGCAGTATTTT. It yields the protein CASSYDSFLDTQYF.